Listed here are 23 T cell receptor beta chains from one sample, sequenced in a study of beta chain features in type 1 diabetes. Expressed TCRB transcripts were sequenced after all isolated RNA was converted to cDNA. TCRdb's copy holds only in-frame clones and misses some; the assay was immunoSEQ multiplex PCR. The profile shows about 250,000 clones, about 14% of them singletons. Sequenced input: naive CD4+ T cells from blood. These receptors all come from a woman aged 40 to 55 in good health.

This clone was seen a few times. This chain joins TRBV19 and TRBJ1-5, with 8 bases lining up with TRBD1. CDR1 is LNHDA, CDR2 SQIVND, per germline (reference sequence). V lost 6 bases to trimming and J lost 4 bases; unmatched junction nucleotides: 5. The CDR3 covers 14 residues. CDR3 protein: CASRRTGPNQPQHF. In DNA form, the CDR3 reads TGTGCCAGTAGGAGGACAGGGCCAAATCAGCCCCAGCATTTT.

This clone was seen only a few times. The chain uses TRBV18 and TRBJ2-1, with D uncertain. The CDR3 totals 16 residues. The germline CDR1 and CDR2 sequences are KGHSH and LQKENI. Trimming pared 3 bases from V and 0 bases from J, leaving 12 bases between. CDR3 nucleotide sequence: TGTGCCAGCTCACCGAAAACTATCCCCTCCTACAATGAGCAGTTCTTC. Residues: CASSPKTIPSYNEQFF.

This clone was counted between two and nine times. V gene TRBV7-9 combines with J gene TRBJ2-7; a weak D match, TRBD1 (6 bases). The CDR3 runs 15 residues. Germline values: CDR1 SEHNR, CDR2 FQNEAQ (reference sequence). Trimming left V 0 bases short and J 2 bases short, with 11 bases between. The CDR3 DNA reads as TGTGCCAGCAGCTTAGCCCGGGACAAAACCTACGAGCAGTACTTC. Residues: CASSLARDKTYEQYF. The variable domain in full, with the rest retrieved from reference TRBV7-9 and TRBJ2-7, is DTGVSQNPRHKITKRGQNVTFRCDPISEHNRLYWYRQTLGQGPEFLTYFQNEAQLEKSRLLSDRFSAERPKGSFSTLEIQRTEQGDSAMYLCASSLARDKTYEQYFGPGTRLTVT.

The genes are TRBV5-1 and TRBJ2-5; 8 bases agree with TRBD2. This CDR3 contains 14 residues. Germline loops: CDR1 SGHRS, CDR2 YFSETQ. Trimming cost V 0 bases and J 2 bases; bases outside gene matches: 0. The CDR3 DNA sequence: TGCGCCAGCAGCTTGGAGCGGGGGCAAGAGACCCAGTACTTC. It encodes CASSLERGQETQYF.

The chain employs TRBV7-2 and TRBJ1-2; TRBD1 is a possible D gene (6 bases). Germline CDR1 is SGHTA and CDR2 is FQGNSA. The CDR3 covers 15 residues. The V end lost 0 bases, the J end lost 6 bases, and 14 bases lay between the germline ends. CDR3 DNA: TGTGCCAGCAGCTTAGCGTACAGGGATGGGGATGGCTACACCTTC. Protein sequence: CASSLAYRDGDGYTF.

Only a few counts were recorded for this clone. The J gene is TRBJ1-2, the V gene TRBV2, with TRBD1 as a possible D gene (5 bases). Trimming stripped 7 bases from V and 0 bases from J, with 9 bases between. Germline V CDR1 and CDR2: SNHLY, FYNNEI. The CDR3 totals 13 residues. The CDR3 spells CASKQATNYGYTF. The CDR3 coding sequence is TGTGCCAGCAAACAGGCAACTAACTATGGCTACACCTTC. Full variable domain (outside the CDR3, taken from reference TRBV2 and TRBJ1-2): EPEVTQTPSHQVTQMGQEVILRCVPISNHLYFYWYRQILGQKVEFLVSFYNNEISEKSEIFDDQFSVERPDGSNFTLKIRSTKLEDSAMYFCASKQATNYGYTFGSGTRLTVV.

The table lists this clone with a few counts. CDR3 in DNA: TGTGCCAGCAGCGAATTAGCGGGGGTGGATTGGTCCCAGTACTTC. Translation: CASSELAGVDWSQYF. The chain carries TRBV11-2 and TRBJ2-5, with 9 bases lining up with TRBD2. Germline lookup yields CDR1 SGHAT and CDR2 FQNNGV. The CDR3 length is 15 residues. J gave up 9 bases and V 5 bases, and 13 bases lay outside the gene matches.

This clone was observed a few times. The chain carries TRBV9 and TRBJ1-1; D unresolved. V was cut by 6 bases and J by 0 bases, with 12 bases left in between. CDR1 and CDR2 (germline): SGDLS, YYNGEE. The CDR3 has 14 residues. The CDR3 loop is CASNREELNTEAFF. DNA of the CDR3: TGTGCCAGCAACAGAGAAGAATTGAACACTGAAGCTTTCTTT.

The V call is TRBV13, the J call TRBJ2-3; a weak D match, TRBD2 (6 bases). The germline gives CDR1 PRHDT, CDR2 FYEKMQ (reference sequence). The CDR3 contains 17 residues. Trimming pared 1 base from V and 3 bases from J, leaving 17 bases between. CDR3 in DNA: TGTGCCAGCAGCTTAGCCCCCTCTGTGGGGGGTACAGATACGCAGTATTTT. This encodes CASSLAPSVGGTDTQYF.

This clone was seen a few times. This rearrangement joins TRBV5-6 to TRBJ2-3; TRBD2 might be the D (7 bases). V was clipped by 4 bases and J by 3 bases, with 18 bases between them. The germline gives CDR1 SGHDT, CDR2 YYEEEE. The CDR3 has 16 residues. The CDR3 DNA follows: TGTGCCAGCAGCGACAAGGGGGGGCCGTCGACAGATACGCAGTATTTT. Translation gives CASSDKGGPSTDTQYF.

The J gene is TRBJ2-3, the V gene TRBV5-1, with 7 bases that match TRBD1. The germline V gene has CDR1 SGHRS and CDR2 YFSETQ. This CDR3 contains 15 residues. V lost 1 base and J lost 4; bases outside the gene matches: 6. The CDR3 region has the DNA TGCGCCAGCAGCTTGTCCGGCCAGGGGGCAGATACGCAGTATTTT. Amino acids: CASSLSGQGADTQYF.

The V and J genes are TRBV27 and TRBJ1-1; D gene ambiguous. The germline V and J ends were trimmed by 10 bases and 6 bases, with 18 bases remaining between them. The CDR3 is 13 amino acids. Looked up from germline, CDR1 is MNHEY and CDR2 is SMNVEV (reference sequence). The CDR3 sequence is CAIGIIGRSEAFF. The CDR3 nucleotides are TGTGCCATCGGAATTATTGGGAGGTCTGAAGCTTTCTTT.

This chain joins TRBV6-4 and TRBJ1-5; D remains unclear. The germline CDR1 and CDR2 sequences are MRHNA and SNTAGT. The CDR3 spans 14 residues. V gave up 0 bases and J gave up 1 base, with 4 bases separating them. CDR3 nucleotides: TGTGCCAGCAGTGACTCGACAAGCAATCAGCCCCAGCATTTT. This encodes CASSDSTSNQPQHF.

This clone was detected only a few times. This chain joins TRBV6-1 and TRBJ1-2, with D maybe TRBD1 (5 bases). V gave up 9 bases and J gave up 2 bases, with 16 bases separating them. The CDR3 runs to 14 residues. Per germline, CDR1 MNHNS and CDR2 SASEGT. The CDR3 DNA is TGTGCCAGGGGGGGGAAGGCAGGGAACTATGGCTACACCTTC. It encodes CARGGKAGNYGYTF.

J is TRBJ1-1 and V is TRBV2, with D perhaps TRBD1 (5 bases). Deletions cut 6 bases from V and 5 bases from J, with 16 bases between. The germline gives CDR1 SNHLY, CDR2 FYNNEI. CDR3 length: 14 amino acids. The CDR3 bases are TGTGCCAGCAGGGGTGGGACTGGAAGGACTGAAGCTTTCTTT. It codes for CASRGGTGRTEAFF.

This clone was counted a few times. The chain employs TRBV14 and TRBJ2-7; TRBD1 aligns across 8 bases. CDR1 SGHDN and CDR2 FVKESK come from the germline V gene. CDR3 length: 15 amino acids. V dropped 0 bases and J dropped 3; count of bases not matched to a gene: 4. CDR3 sequence reads: CASSQDPGGRYEQYF. CDR3 coding DNA: TGTGCCAGCAGCCAAGACCCAGGGGGCCGCTACGAGCAGTACTTC.

This clone was recorded a few times. The J gene is TRBJ2-2, the V gene TRBV7-2; D gene unclear. Germline V gene data show CDR1 as SGHTA and CDR2 as FQGNSA. This CDR3 contains 13 residues. Trimming took off 5 bases at V and 7 bases at J, with 11 bases between the two ends. This CDR3 reads CASSQTSLGELFF. In DNA form, the CDR3 reads TGTGCCAGCAGCCAGACATCGCTCGGGGAGCTGTTTTTT. Full variable domain (missing parts from reference TRBV7-2 and TRBJ2-2): GAGVSQSPSNKVTEKGKDVELRCDPISGHTALYWYRQSLGQGLEFLIYFQGNSAPDKSGLPSDRFSAERTGGSVSTLTIQRTQQEDSAVYLCASSQTSLGELFFGEGSRLTVL.

The chain joins TRBV19 to TRBJ2-5; 7 bases line up with TRBD2. The CDR3 consists of 16 residues. Germline V gene sequence: CDR1 LNHDA, CDR2 SQIVND (reference sequence). With V trimmed by 6 bases and J by 4 bases, 14 bases remained unmatched. The CDR3 reads CASSDYSGGRRETQYF. CDR3 in DNA: TGTGCCAGTAGCGACTATTCGGGGGGACGTCGAGAGACCCAGTACTTC.

The chain joins TRBV6-4 to TRBJ1-2; D remains ambiguous. The CDR3 runs 14 residues. Germline values: CDR1 MRHNA, CDR2 SNTAGT. The ends were cut back, 3 bases at V and 3 bases at J, with 11 bases in the middle. CDR3 residues: CASSESGSDYGYTF. In nucleotides, the CDR3 is TGTGCCAGCAGTGAATCGGGGTCCGACTATGGCTACACCTTC.

This clone has more than one count but fewer than ten. The chain links TRBV5-1 to TRBJ2-1; 9 bases agree with TRBD1. CDR1 SGHRS and CDR2 YFSETQ come from the germline V gene. J gave up 4 bases and V 2 bases, and 4 bases lay outside the gene matches. The CDR3 spans 15 residues. The CDR3 region has the DNA TGCGCCAGCAGCTTCAGACAGGGGGGATACAATGAGCAGTTCTTC. Encoded protein: CASSFRQGGYNEQFF.

This chain connects TRBV19 to TRBJ2-7; 8 bases line up with TRBD1. Germline V gene data show CDR1 as LNHDA and CDR2 as SQIVND (reference sequence). The CDR3 runs 16 residues. J gave up 5 bases and V 5 bases, and 14 bases lay outside the gene matches. CDR3 protein: CASSFGRQGRQNEQYF. The CDR3 DNA reads as TGTGCCAGTAGTTTTGGCCGACAGGGGAGACAGAACGAGCAGTACTTC.

The V gene is TRBV5-1, the J gene TRBJ1-5; 10 nucleotides align to TRBD1. Germline values: CDR1 SGHRS, CDR2 YFSETQ. With V trimmed by 2 bases and J by 5 bases, 4 bases remained unmatched. The CDR3 consists of 15 residues. CDR3 in amino acids: CASSLGQGEYQPQHF. In DNA, the CDR3 is TGCGCCAGCAGCTTAGGACAGGGGGAATATCAGCCCCAGCATTTT.

This clone was seen a handful of times. This same CDR3 is encoded by further DNA sequences in the sample. This sequence joins TRBV11-2 and TRBJ2-7, with 7 bases fitting TRBD2. The CDR3 sequence is 16 residues long. With V trimmed by 5 bases and J by 3 bases, 13 bases remained unmatched. CDR1 and CDR2 from the germline V gene are SGHAT and FQNNGV. In DNA form, the CDR3 reads TGTGCCAGCAGCCCCCTGGGGGGGGTAAGTATCTACGAGCAGTACTTC. Translated: CASSPLGGVSIYEQYF.